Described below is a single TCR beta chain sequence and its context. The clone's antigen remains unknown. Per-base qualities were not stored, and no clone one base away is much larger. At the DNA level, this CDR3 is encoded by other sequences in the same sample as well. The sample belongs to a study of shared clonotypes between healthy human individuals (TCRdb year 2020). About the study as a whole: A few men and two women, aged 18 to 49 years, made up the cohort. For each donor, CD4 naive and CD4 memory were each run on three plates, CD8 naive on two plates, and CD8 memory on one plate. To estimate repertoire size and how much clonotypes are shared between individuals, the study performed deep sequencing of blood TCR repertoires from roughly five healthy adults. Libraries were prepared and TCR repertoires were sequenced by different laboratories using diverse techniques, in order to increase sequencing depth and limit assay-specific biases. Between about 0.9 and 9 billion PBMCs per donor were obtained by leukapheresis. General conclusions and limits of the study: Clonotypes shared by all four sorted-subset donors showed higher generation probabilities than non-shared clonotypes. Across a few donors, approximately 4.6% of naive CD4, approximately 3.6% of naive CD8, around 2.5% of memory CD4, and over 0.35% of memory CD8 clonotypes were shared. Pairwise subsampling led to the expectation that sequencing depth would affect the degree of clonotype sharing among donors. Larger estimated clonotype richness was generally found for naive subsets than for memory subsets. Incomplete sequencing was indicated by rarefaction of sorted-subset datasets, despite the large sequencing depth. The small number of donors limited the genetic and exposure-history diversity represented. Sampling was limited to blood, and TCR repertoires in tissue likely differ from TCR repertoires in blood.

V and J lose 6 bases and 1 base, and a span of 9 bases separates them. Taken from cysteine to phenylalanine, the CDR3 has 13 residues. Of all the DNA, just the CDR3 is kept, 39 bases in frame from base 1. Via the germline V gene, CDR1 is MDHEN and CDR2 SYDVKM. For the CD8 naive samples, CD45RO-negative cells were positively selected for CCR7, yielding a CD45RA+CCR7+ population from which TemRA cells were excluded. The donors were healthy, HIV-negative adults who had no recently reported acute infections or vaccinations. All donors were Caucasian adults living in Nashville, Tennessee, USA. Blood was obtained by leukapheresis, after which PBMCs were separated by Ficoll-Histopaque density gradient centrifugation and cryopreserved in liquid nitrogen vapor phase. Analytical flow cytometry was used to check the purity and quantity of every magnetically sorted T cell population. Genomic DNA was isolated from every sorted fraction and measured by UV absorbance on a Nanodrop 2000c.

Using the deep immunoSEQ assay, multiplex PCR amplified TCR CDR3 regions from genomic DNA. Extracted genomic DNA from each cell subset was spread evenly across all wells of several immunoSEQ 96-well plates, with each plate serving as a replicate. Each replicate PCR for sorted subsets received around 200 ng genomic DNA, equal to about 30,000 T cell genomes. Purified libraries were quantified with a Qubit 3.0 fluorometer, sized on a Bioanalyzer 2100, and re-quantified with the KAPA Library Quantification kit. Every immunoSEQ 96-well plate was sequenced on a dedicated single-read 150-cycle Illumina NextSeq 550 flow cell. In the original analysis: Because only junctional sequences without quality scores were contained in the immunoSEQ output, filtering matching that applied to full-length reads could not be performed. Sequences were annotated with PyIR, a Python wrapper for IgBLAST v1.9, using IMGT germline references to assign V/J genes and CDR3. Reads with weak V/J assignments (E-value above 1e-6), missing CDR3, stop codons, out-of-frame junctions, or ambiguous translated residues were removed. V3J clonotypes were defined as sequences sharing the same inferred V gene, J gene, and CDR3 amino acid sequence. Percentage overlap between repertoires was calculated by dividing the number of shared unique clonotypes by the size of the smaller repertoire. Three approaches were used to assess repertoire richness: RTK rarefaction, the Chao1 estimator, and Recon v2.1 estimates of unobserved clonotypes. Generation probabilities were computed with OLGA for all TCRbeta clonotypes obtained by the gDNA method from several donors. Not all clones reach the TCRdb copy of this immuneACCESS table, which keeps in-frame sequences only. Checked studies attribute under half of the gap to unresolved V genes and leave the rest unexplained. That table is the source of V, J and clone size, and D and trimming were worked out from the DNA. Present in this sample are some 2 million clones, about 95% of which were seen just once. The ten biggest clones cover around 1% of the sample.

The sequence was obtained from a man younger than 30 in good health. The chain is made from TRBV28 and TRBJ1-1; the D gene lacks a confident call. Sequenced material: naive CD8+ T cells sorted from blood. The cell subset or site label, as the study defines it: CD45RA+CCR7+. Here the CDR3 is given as CASSFSRNTEAFF. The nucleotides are TGTGCCAGCAGCTTTTCCAGGAACACTGAAGCTTTCTTT. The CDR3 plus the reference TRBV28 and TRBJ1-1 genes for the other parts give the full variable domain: DVKVTQSSRYLVKRTGEKVFLECVQDMDHENMFWYRQDPGLGLRLIYFSYDVKMKEKGDIPEGYSVSREKKERFSLILESASTNQTSMYLCASSFSRNTEAFFGQGTRLTVV.